Listed below are T cell receptor beta chains from one sample, sequenced in a study of cytomegalovirus exposure and HLA in healthy donors. Repertoires were generated with immunoSEQ multiplex PCR, while TCRdb's copy carries only in-frame clones and drops some. Of about 140,000 clones in the sample, just under 85% are singletons; the top ten hold approximately 1.4%. The specimen sequenced was PBMCs. All receptors come from a woman in her twenties or thirties in good health and CMV-seronegative. Each CDR3 is given with its conserved first and last residue. D genes are given only for firm matches. Clone size, where shown, is once, few, many, or a class for clones that have expanded.

-	TRBV19	-	TRBJ2-7	CATGVGTYASYEQYF	TGTGCCACGGGGGTCGGGACCTACGCGTCCTACGAGCAGTACTTC
-	TRBV5-1	-	TRBJ1-1	CASSLEQGVTEAFF	TGCGCCAGCAGCTTGGAACAGGGTGTAACTGAAGCTTTCTTT
TRBD1	TRBV18	-	TRBJ1-1	CASSHSGTVNTEAFF	TGTGCCAGCTCTCACTCCGGGACAGTGAACACTGAAGCTTTCTTT
-	TRBV5-4	-	TRBJ1-2	CASSLRHNYGYTF	TGTGCCAGCAGCTTAAGACATAACTATGGCTACACCTTC
TRBD1	TRBV28	-	TRBJ2-5	CASSIGGAETQYF	TGTGCCAGCAGTATAGGGGGCGCGGAGACCCAGTACTTC
TRBD1	TRBV9	-	TRBJ2-2	CASSSHLEGATGELFF	TGTGCCAGCAGCTCCCATTTAGAGGGGGCGACCGGGGAGCTGTTTTTT
-	TRBV27	-	TRBJ2-2	CASSSPRLGTGELFF	TGTGCCAGCAGTTCCCCCCGACTAGGCACCGGGGAGCTGTTTTTT
TRBD2	TRBV6-1	few	TRBJ2-1	CASSEGGGANEQFF	TGTGCCAGCAGTGAAGGCGGGGGGGCCAATGAGCAGTTCTTC
-	TRBV5-1	few	TRBJ2-7	CASSPPGQSYEQYF	TGCGCCAGCAGCCCGCCGGGACAATCCTACGAGCAGTACTTC
-	TRBV7-9	-	TRBJ1-6	CASSLVLVHSLDSPLHF	TGTGCCAGCAGCTTAGTCTTGGTGCACAGTCTGGATTCACCCCTCCACTTT
-	TRBV19	-	TRBJ1-1	CASSRGGALYTEAFF	TGTGCCAGTAGTCGAGGGGGGGCTCTGTACACTGAAGCTTTCTTT
TRBD1	TRBV7-9	-	TRBJ2-1	CASSLGTGIWTNYNEQFF	TGTGCCAGCAGCTTAGGGACAGGGATCTGGACAAATTACAATGAGCAGTTCTTC
-	TRBV19	-	TRBJ1-4	CASRPGGTNEKLFF	TGTGCCAGTAGACCAGGAGGGACGAATGAAAAACTGTTTTTT
-	TRBV9	-	TRBJ2-2	CASSVSNTGELFF	TGTGCCAGCAGCGTATCAAACACCGGGGAGCTGTTTTTT
-	TRBV7-9	-	TRBJ1-5	CASSLGQAKNQPQHF	TGTGCCAGCAGCTTAGGACAGGCAAAAAATCAGCCCCAGCATTTT
-	TRBV7-3	-	TRBJ1-1	CASSSQGNTEAFF	TGTGCCAGCAGTTCCCAGGGAAACACTGAAGCTTTCTTT
-	TRBV7-5	-	TRBJ1-1	CARSLQGGAANTEAFF	TGTGCCAGAAGCTTACAAGGGGGCGCAGCAAACACTGAAGCTTTCTTT
-	TRBV5-1	-	TRBJ2-7	CASSLRDTNYEQYF	TGCGCCAGCAGCCTTAGGGACACTAACTACGAGCAGTACTTC
-	TRBV6-1	-	TRBJ2-7	CASSDEGTSYEQYF	TGTGCCAGCAGTGACGAGGGAACCTCCTACGAGCAGTACTTC
-	TRBV5-1	-	TRBJ1-5	CASSLSGNNQPQHF	TGCGCCAGCAGCTTATCAGGAAACAATCAGCCCCAGCATTTT
TRBD1	TRBV29-1	-	TRBJ1-4	CSGGQGDEKLFF	TGCAGCGGGGGACAGGGAGACGAAAAACTGTTTTTT
-	TRBV18	-	TRBJ1-5	CASSPPPQGRVQPQHF	TGTGCCAGCTCACCACCCCCACAGGGAAGGGTTCAGCCCCAGCATTTT
-	TRBV19	-	TRBJ2-3	CASSITRGPDTQYF	TGTGCCAGTAGTATTACCAGGGGCCCAGATACGCAGTATTTT
TRBD1	TRBV4-2	-	TRBJ1-3	CASSQENRGGSGNTIYF	TGTGCCAGCAGCCAAGAAAACAGGGGAGGTTCTGGAAACACCATATATTTT
-	TRBV15	once	TRBJ1-1	CATEGVNTEAFF	TGTGCCACAGAGGGAGTCAACACTGAAGCTTTCTTT
TRBD1	TRBV2	-	TRBJ1-1	CASSDDRGTEAFF	TGTGCCAGCAGTGACGACAGGGGCACTGAAGCTTTCTTT
TRBD1	TRBV28	-	TRBJ2-3	CASSFGTASTDTQYF	TGTGCCAGCAGTTTTGGGACAGCAAGCACAGATACGCAGTATTTT
-	TRBV5-6	few	TRBJ2-1	CASSLEGTGGQFF	TGTGCCAGCAGCTTGGAGGGGACCGGGGGGCAGTTCTTC
-	TRBV2	-	TRBJ1-1	CASSYDRLTEAFF	TGTGCCAGCAGTTACGACAGGCTCACTGAAGCTTTCTTT
TRBD1	TRBV6-6	-	TRBJ1-5	CASVSGTGYQPQHF	TGTGCCAGCGTATCCGGGACAGGGTATCAGCCCCAGCATTTT
-	TRBV27	-	TRBJ1-4	CASSRVQGWGEKLFF	TGTGCCAGCAGCCGGGTGCAGGGTTGGGGAGAAAAACTGTTTTTT
-	TRBV7-2	-	TRBJ1-6	CASSLVGTGNNSPLHF	TGTGCCAGCAGCTTAGTCGGTACAGGGAATAATTCACCCCTCCACTTT
TRBD2	TRBV7-2	few	TRBJ2-7	CASSPQPGGEQYF	TGTGCCAGCAGCCCCCAGCCGGGGGGGGAGCAGTACTTC
-	TRBV5-4	-	TRBJ1-1	CASSLGGGLGTEAFF	TGTGCCAGCAGCTTGGGGGGCGGTTTAGGTACTGAAGCTTTCTTT
-	TRBV7-9	-	TRBJ1-1	CASSPGVGATNTEAFF	TGTGCCAGCAGCCCTGGTGTGGGGGCGACGAACACTGAAGCTTTCTTT
-	TRBV27	-	TRBJ2-7	CASSFTGSVYEQYF	TGTGCCAGCAGTTTCACAGGGTCGGTCTACGAGCAGTACTTC
-	TRBV9	-	TRBJ2-1	CASSPRGASDEQFF	TGTGCCAGCAGCCCACGGGGGGCTTCCGATGAGCAGTTCTTC
-	TRBV27	-	TRBJ2-3	CASSPVKGGGHTDTQYF	TGTGCCAGCAGCCCAGTTAAGGGCGGGGGACACACAGATACGCAGTATTTT
-	TRBV5-1	-	TRBJ1-1	CASSWTDPNTEAFF	TGCGCCAGCAGCTGGACAGACCCGAACACTGAAGCTTTCTTT
-	TRBV2	-	TRBJ1-1	CASQKEDIPNTEAFF	TGTGCCAGCCAGAAAGAAGACATCCCGAACACTGAAGCTTTCTTT
TRBD2	TRBV5-1	-	TRBJ2-1	CASSRTSGGAGEQFF	TGCGCCAGCAGCAGGACTAGCGGGGGGGCGGGTGAGCAGTTCTTC
TRBD1	TRBV11-1	few	TRBJ2-7	CASSRQGVEQYF	TGTGCCAGCAGCCGACAGGGCGTCGAGCAGTACTTC
-	TRBV5-1	-	TRBJ2-2	CASSTLGGRGTGELFF	TGCGCCAGCAGCACCCTGGGGGGACGGGGCACCGGGGAGCTGTTTTTT
TRBD1	TRBV14	-	TRBJ2-1	CASSPAGTAYNEQFF	TGTGCCAGCAGCCCGGCCGGGACAGCTTACAATGAGCAGTTCTTC